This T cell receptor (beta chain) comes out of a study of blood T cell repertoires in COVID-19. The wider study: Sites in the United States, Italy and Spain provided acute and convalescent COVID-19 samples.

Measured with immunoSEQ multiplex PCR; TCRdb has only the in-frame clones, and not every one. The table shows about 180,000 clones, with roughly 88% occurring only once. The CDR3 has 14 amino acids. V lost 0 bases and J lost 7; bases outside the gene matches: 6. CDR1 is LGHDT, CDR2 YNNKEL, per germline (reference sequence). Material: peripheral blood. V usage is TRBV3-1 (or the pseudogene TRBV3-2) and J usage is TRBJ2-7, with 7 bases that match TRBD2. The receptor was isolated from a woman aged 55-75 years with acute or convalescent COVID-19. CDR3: CASSQDWEGKEQYF. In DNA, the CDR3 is TGTGCCAGCAGCCAAGATTGGGAGGGAAAAGAGCAGTACTTC.